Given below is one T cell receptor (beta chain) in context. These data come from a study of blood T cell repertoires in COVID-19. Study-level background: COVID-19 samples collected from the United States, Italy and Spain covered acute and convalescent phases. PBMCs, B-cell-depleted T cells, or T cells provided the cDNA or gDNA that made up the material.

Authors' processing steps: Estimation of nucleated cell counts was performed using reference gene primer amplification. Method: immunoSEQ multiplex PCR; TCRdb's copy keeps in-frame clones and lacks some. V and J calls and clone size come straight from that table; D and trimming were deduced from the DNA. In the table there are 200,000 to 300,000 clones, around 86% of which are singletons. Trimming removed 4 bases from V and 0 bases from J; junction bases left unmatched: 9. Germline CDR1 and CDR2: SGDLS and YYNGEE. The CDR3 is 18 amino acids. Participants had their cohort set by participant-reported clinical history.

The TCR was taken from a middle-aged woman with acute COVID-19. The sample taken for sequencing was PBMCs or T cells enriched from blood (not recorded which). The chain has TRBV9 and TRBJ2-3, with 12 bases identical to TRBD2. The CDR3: CASSPRGTSGPSTDTQYF. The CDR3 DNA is TGTGCCAGCAGCCCCAGGGGGACTAGCGGGCCAAGCACAGATACGCAGTATTTT.